This TCR beta chain is from a study of shared clonotypes between healthy human individuals. Data came from immunoSEQ multiplex PCR; TCRdb stores just in-frame clones and leaves some out. The sample lists 2 million to 2.5 million clones, around 93% occurring once. V shed 2 bases and J 12 bases; nucleotides not matched to a gene: 4. CDR3 length: 12 amino acids. Per germline, CDR1 MNHEY and CDR2 SVGAGI. The origin of this receptor is a man aged 18 to 35 in good health. Some clones in this sample may be carry-over from other donors' samples. This chain joins TRBV6-5 and TRBJ2-1; 7 bases align to TRBD1. The source material was naive CD4+ T cells from PBMCs. This sample's subset: CD45RA+ positively selected. Written as DNA, the CDR3 is TGTGCCAGCAGTTACGGCCCAGGGGGGCAGTTCTTC. Protein product: CASSYGPGGQFF.